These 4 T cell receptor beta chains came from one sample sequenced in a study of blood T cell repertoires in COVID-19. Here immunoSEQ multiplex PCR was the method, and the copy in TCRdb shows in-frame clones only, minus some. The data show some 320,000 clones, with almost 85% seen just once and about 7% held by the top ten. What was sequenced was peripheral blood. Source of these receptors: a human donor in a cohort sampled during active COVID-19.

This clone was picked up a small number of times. The CDR3 here is CASTMNTEAFF. The CDR3 region has the DNA TGTGCCAGTACCATGAACACTGAAGCTTTCTTT. The chain joins TRBV19 to TRBJ1-1; D unresolved. This CDR3 is built from 11 residues. The ends were cut back, 7 bases at V and 0 bases at J, with 3 bases in the middle. Germline assignment: CDR1 LNHDA and CDR2 SQIVND (reference sequence). The full variable domain, its missing parts supplied by reference TRBV19 and TRBJ1-1, is DGGITQSPKYLFRKEGQNVTLSCEQNLNHDAMYWYRQDPGQGLRLIYYSQIVNDFQKGDIAEGYSVSREKKESFPLTVTSAQKNPTAFYLCASTMNTEAFFGQGTRLTVV.

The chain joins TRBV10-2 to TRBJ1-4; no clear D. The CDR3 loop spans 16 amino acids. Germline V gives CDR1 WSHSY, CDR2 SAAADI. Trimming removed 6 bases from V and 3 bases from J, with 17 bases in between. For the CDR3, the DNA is TGCGCCAGCAGCCGGTACCCGGCACAGTCTAATGAAAAACTGTTTTTT. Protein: CASSRYPAQSNEKLFF.

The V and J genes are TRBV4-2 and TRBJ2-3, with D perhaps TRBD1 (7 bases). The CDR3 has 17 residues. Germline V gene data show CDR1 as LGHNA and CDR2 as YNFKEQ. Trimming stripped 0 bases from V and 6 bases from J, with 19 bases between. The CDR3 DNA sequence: TGTGCCAGCAGCCAAGAAGGAGGGACAGTCTCATCCGATACGCAGTATTTT. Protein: CASSQEGGTVSSDTQYF.

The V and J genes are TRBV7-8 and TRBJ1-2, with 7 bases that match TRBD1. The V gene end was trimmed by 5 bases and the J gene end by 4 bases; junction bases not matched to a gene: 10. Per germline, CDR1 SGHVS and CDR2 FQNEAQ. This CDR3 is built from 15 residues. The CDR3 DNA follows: TGTGCCAGCAGCCGACAGACAGGGAGGCTCTATGGCTACACCTTC. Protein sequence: CASSRQTGRLYGYTF.